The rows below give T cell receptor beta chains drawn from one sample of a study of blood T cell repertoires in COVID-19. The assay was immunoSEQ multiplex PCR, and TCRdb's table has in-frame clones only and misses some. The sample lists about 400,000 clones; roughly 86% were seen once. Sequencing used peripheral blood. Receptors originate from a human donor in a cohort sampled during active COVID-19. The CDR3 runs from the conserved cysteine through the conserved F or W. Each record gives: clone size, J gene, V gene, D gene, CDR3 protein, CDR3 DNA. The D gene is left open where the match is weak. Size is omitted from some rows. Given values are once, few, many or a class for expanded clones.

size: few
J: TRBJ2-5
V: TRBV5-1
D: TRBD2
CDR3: CASSLVGTKVETQYF
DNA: TGCGCCAGCAGCTTGGTAGGGACTAAGGTGGAGACCCAGTACTTC

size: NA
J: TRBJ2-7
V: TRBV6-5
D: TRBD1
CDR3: CASRVGTGGSYEQYF
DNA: TGTGCCAGCAGGGTCGGGACAGGGGGATCTTACGAGCAGTACTTC

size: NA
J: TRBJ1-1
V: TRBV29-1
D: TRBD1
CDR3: CSVEVQGENTEAFF
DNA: TGCAGCGTTGAAGTTCAGGGGGAGAACACTGAAGCTTTCTTT

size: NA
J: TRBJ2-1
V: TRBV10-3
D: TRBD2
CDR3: CAISEVGAGVANEQFF
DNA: TGTGCCATCAGTGAGGTCGGAGCGGGAGTCGCAAATGAGCAGTTCTTC

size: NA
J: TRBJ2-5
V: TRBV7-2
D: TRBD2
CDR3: CASSREGERGKETQYF
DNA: TGTGCCAGCAGCCGCGAAGGGGAGCGGGGGAAAGAGACCCAGTACTTC

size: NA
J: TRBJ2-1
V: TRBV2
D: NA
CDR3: CASSVVMYNEQFF
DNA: TGTGCCAGCAGTGTAGTTATGTACAATGAGCAGTTCTTC

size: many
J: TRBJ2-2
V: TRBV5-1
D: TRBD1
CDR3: CASSLLRDRANTGELFF
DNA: TGCGCCAGCAGCTTACTCCGGGACAGGGCGAACACCGGGGAGCTGTTTTTT

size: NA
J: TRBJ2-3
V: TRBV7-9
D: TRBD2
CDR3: CASSLGLAGGDTQYF
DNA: TGTGCCAGCAGCTTAGGACTAGCGGGAGGAGATACGCAGTATTTT

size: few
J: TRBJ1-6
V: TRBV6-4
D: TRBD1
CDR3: CASAAGQGISPLHF
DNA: TGTGCCAGCGCAGCGGGACAGGGCATTTCACCCCTCCACTTT

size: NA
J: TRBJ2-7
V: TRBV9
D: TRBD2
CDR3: CAKLAGSSYEQYF
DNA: TGTGCCAAGTTAGCGGGGAGCTCCTACGAGCAGTACTTC

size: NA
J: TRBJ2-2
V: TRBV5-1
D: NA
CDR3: CASSQRQPNTGELFF
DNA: TGCGCCAGCAGCCAGAGACAGCCGAACACCGGGGAGCTGTTTTTT

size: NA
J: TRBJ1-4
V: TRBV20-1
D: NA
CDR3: CSASGGLADEKLFF
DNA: TGCAGTGCTAGTGGGGGGCTAGCTGATGAAAAACTGTTTTTT

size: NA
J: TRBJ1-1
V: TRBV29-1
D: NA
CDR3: CSVEATGGGTEAFF
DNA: TGCAGCGTTGAAGCCACGGGGGGGGGCACTGAAGCTTTCTTT

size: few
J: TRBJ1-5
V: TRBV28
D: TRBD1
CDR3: CASSIGTGDHQPQHF
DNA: TGTGCCAGCAGTATAGGGACAGGGGACCATCAGCCCCAGCATTTT

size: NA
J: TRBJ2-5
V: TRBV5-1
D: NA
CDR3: CASSLSPGRQETQYF
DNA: TGCGCCAGCAGCTTGAGCCCAGGGCGCCAAGAGACCCAGTACTTC

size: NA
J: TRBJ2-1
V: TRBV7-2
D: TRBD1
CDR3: CASSSRTGADEQFF
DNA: TGTGCCAGCAGCTCCCGGACAGGGGCGGATGAGCAGTTCTTC

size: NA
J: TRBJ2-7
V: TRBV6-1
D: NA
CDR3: CASSERLYEQYF
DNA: TGTGCCAGCAGTGAACGACTCTACGAGCAGTACTTC

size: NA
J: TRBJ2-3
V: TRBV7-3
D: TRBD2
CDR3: CASSLTSTGDTQYF
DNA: TGTGCCAGCAGCTTGACTAGCACGGGAGATACGCAGTATTTT

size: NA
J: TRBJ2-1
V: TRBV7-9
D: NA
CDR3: CASNDGIRGYNEQFF
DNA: TGTGCCAGCAACGACGGGATTAGAGGCTACAATGAGCAGTTCTTC

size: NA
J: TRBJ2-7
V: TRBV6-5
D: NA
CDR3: CASVTGFDEQYF
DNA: TGTGCCAGCGTTACAGGGTTCGACGAGCAGTACTTC

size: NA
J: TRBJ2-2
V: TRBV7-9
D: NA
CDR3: CASSPLTSFGGELFF
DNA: TGTGCCAGCAGCCCCCTGACTAGTTTCGGCGGGGAGCTGTTTTTT

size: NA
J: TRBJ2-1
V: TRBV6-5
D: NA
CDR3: CASSLAGSSYNEQFF
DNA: TGTGCCAGCAGTCTCGCGGGGAGCTCCTACAATGAGCAGTTCTTC

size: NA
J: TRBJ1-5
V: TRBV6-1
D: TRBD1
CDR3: CASSLQGNNQPQHF
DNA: TGTGCCAGCAGTTTACAGGGGAACAATCAGCCCCAGCATTTT

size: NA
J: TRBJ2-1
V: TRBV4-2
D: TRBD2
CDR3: CASSLGLAGGTYNEQFF
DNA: TGTGCCAGCAGCCTCGGGCTAGCGGGAGGGACTTACAATGAGCAGTTCTTC

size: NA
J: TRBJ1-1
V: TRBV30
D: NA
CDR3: CAWSVTGGATEAFF
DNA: TGTGCCTGGAGTGTAACTGGGGGCGCCACTGAAGCTTTCTTT

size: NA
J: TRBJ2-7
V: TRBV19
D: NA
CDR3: CASSIGGGNEQYF
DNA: TGTGCCAGTAGTATAGGAGGGGGTAACGAGCAGTACTTC

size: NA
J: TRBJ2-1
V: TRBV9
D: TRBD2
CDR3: CASSVGLAGYNEQFF
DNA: TGTGCCAGCAGCGTAGGATTAGCGGGTTACAATGAGCAGTTCTTC

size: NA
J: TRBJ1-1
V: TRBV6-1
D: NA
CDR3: CASSEDRNTEAFF
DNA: TGTGCCAGCAGTGAAGACAGAAACACTGAAGCTTTCTTT

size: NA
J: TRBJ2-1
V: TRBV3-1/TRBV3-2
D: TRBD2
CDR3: CASSLAGGVYNEQFF
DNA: TGTGCCAGCAGCCTAGCGGGGGGAGTCTACAATGAGCAGTTCTTC

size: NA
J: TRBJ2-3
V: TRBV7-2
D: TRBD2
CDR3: CASSLAPAGGADTQYF
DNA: TGTGCCAGCAGCTTAGCTCCAGCGGGGGGAGCAGATACGCAGTATTTT

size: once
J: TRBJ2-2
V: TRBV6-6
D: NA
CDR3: CASRDSSNTGELFF
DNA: TGTGCCAGCAGGGACAGCTCGAACACCGGGGAGCTGTTTTTT

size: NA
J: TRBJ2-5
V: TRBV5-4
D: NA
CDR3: CASSLGGGRETQYF
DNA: TGTGCCAGCAGCTTGGGTGGAGGGCGGGAGACCCAGTACTTC

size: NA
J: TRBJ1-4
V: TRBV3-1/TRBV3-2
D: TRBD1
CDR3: CASSHVRDRVLELFF
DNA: TGTGCCAGCAGCCACGTCAGGGACAGGGTATTGGAACTGTTTTTT

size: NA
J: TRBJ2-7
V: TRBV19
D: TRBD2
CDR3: CASGFSGSSYEQYF
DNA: TGTGCCAGTGGGTTTAGCGGGAGCTCCTACGAGCAGTACTTC

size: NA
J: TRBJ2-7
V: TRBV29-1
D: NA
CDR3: CSVESLAGGEQYF
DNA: TGCAGCGTTGAGTCACTAGCTGGGGGGGAGCAGTACTTC

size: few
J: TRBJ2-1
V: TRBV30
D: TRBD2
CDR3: CAWSGAGGPWVNEQFF
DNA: TGTGCCTGGAGTGGGGCGGGAGGGCCTTGGGTCAATGAGCAGTTCTTC

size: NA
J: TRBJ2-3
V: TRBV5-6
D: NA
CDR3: CASSLGQSYSTDTQYF
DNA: TGTGCCAGCAGCTTGGGACAGTCCTACAGCACAGATACGCAGTATTTT

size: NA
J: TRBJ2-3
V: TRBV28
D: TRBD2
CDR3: CASSPLLVLAVTDTQYF
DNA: TGTGCCAGCAGTCCTCTATTGGTCCTAGCGGTCACAGATACGCAGTATTTT

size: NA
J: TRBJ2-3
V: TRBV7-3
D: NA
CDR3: CASSLGGTSTDTQYF
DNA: TGTGCCAGCAGCTTAGGGGGGACTAGCACAGATACGCAGTATTTT

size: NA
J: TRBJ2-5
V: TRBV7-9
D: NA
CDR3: CASSSLQETQYF
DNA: TGTGCCAGCAGCTCCTTACAAGAGACCCAGTACTTC

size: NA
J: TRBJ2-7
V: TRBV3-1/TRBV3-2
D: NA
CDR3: CASSPGGGYEQYF
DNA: TGTGCCAGCAGCCCGGGGGGCGGCTACGAGCAGTACTTC

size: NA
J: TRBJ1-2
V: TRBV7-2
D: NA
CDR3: CASSLVGGRGGTNYGYTF
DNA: TGTGCCAGCAGCTTAGTTGGGGGGCGCGGGGGGACTAACTATGGCTACACCTTC

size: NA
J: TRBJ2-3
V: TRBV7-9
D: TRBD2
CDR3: CASSSEGSGDTQYF
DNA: TGTGCCAGCTCCTCTGAAGGTAGCGGGGATACGCAGTATTTT

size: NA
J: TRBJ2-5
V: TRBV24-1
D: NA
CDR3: CATSDGAEETQYF
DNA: TGTGCCACCAGCGATGGGGCGGAAGAGACCCAGTACTTC

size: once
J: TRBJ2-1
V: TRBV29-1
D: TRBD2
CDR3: CSVESPTEGIAGGSYNEQFF
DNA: TGCAGCGTTGAATCACCTACAGAAGGAATAGCGGGAGGATCCTACAATGAGCAGTTCTTC